These 11 T cell receptor beta chains share one sample of origin, sequenced in a study of T cell responses to AZD1222 COVID-19 vaccine. Repertoires were generated with immunoSEQ multiplex PCR, while TCRdb's copy carries only in-frame clones and drops some. The sample has some 74,000 clones; 75% to 90% are singletons. Material: peripheral blood, obtained 28 days after the second AZD1222 dose. The receptors were sampled from an adult who received the AZD1222 COVID-19 vaccine.

This clone showed up just once. The rearrangement links TRBV4-2 to TRBJ1-2; tentative D call: TRBD1 (5 bases). In germline, CDR1 is LGHNA, CDR2 YNFKEQ. Trimming stripped 0 bases from V and 8 bases from J, with 10 bases between. CDR3 length equals 13 residues. The CDR3 sequence is CASSQDRARGYTF. The CDR3 DNA reads as TGTGCCAGCAGCCAAGACAGGGCGCGGGGCTACACCTTC.

This clone was detected once. The J gene is TRBJ1-1, the V gene TRBV18, with D maybe TRBD1 (6 bases). The CDR3 is 12 residues long. Trimming stripped 6 bases from V and 6 bases from J, with 11 bases between. Germline lookup yields CDR1 KGHSH and CDR2 LQKENI. CDR3 loop: CASSPRQAEAFF. The CDR3 coding sequence is TGTGCCAGCTCCCCTAGACAGGCTGAAGCTTTCTTT.

Only one count was recorded for this clone. The chain combines TRBV2 with TRBJ2-5; no reliable D call. Trimming shortened V by 7 bases and J by 4 bases, and 13 bases separated the two germline ends. The CDR3 totals 13 residues. From germline, CDR1 is SNHLY and CDR2 FYNNEI. The CDR3 DNA is TGTGCCAGCACGGCCCCCTCTGGAGAGACCCAGTACTTC. Amino acid sequence: CASTAPSGETQYF.

The chain joins TRBV28 to TRBJ2-5, with D uncertain. Germline assignment: CDR1 MDHEN and CDR2 SYDVKM. Trimming pared 5 bases from V and 2 bases from J, leaving 9 bases between. This CDR3 has 13 amino acids. For the CDR3, the DNA is TGTGCCAGCAGTGCGGCGCCGCAAGAGACCCAGTACTTC. This gives the protein CASSAAPQETQYF.

The gene calls are TRBV7-7 and TRBJ1-6; 9 nucleotides align to TRBD1. V dropped 2 bases and J dropped 9; count of bases not matched to a gene: 14. Per germline, CDR1 SSHAT and CDR2 FNYEAQ (reference sequence). The CDR3 totals 18 residues. CDR3 loop: CASSLRRNNRDRASPLHF. DNA for the CDR3: TGTGCCAGCAGCTTAAGACGCAATAACCGGGACAGGGCTTCACCCCTCCACTTT. The full variable domain, with the rest looked up from reference TRBV7-7 and TRBJ1-6, is GAGVSQSPRYKVTKRGQDVTLRCDPISSHATLYWYQQALGQGPEFLTYFNYEAQPDKSGLPSDRFSAERPEGSISTLTIQRTEQRDSAMYRCASSLRRNNRDRASPLHFGNGTRLTVT.

V is TRBV5-4 and J is TRBJ1-1; D gene uncertain. The germline gives CDR1 SGHNT, CDR2 YYREEE (reference sequence). The V end lost 0 bases, the J end lost 0 bases, and 3 bases lay between the germline ends. The CDR3 contains 13 residues. CDR3 nucleotide sequence: TGTGCCAGCAGCTTGGGGTTGAACACTGAAGCTTTCTTT. This translates into CASSLGLNTEAFF. The full variable domain, rest sourced from reference TRBV5-4 and TRBJ1-1, is ETGVTQSPTHLIKTRGQQVTLRCSSQSGHNTVSWYQQALGQGPQFIFQYYREEENGRGNFPPRFSGLQFPNYSSELNVNALELDDSALYLCASSLGLNTEAFFGQGTRLTVV.

The CDR3 DNA follows: TGCGCCAGCATCCCGGGGGTAGCGGGGCCCTACGAGCAGTACTTC. Translated, it gives CASIPGVAGPYEQYF. V gene TRBV5-1 combines with J gene TRBJ2-7, with TRBD2 matching 8 bases. V was pared by 6 bases and J by 2 bases, with 10 bases of the junction left unmatched. From germline, CDR1 is SGHRS and CDR2 YFSETQ. The CDR3 is 15 amino acids.

The count of this clone is one. The J gene is TRBJ2-5, the V gene TRBV9; tentatively, D is TRBD2 (5 bases). V shed 0 bases and J shed 0 bases, with 12 bases lying between them. Germline V gene lookup returns CDR1 SGDLS and CDR2 YYNGEE. CDR3 length equals 16 residues. CDR3 DNA: TGTGCCAGCAGCGTAGGGCCGCGGGCCAACCAAGAGACCCAGTACTTC. Its translation is CASSVGPRANQETQYF.

The J gene is TRBJ1-1, the V gene TRBV27; 7 bases map to TRBD1. The trim removed 3 bases at V and 7 bases at J, leaving 5 bases unmatched. This CDR3 region has 13 residues. Per the germline V gene, CDR1 is MNHEY and CDR2 is SMNVEV (reference sequence). DNA of the CDR3: TGTGCCAGCAGTTTGTCAGGGGGGTTTGAAGCTTTCTTT. Translation gives CASSLSGGFEAFF.

The V and J genes are TRBV5-4 and TRBJ2-5; weak D call: TRBD2 (6 bases). Per germline, CDR1 SGHNT and CDR2 YYREEE (reference sequence). Trimming pared 1 base from V and 5 bases from J, leaving 15 bases between. The CDR3 totals 15 residues. In DNA form, the CDR3 reads TGTGCCAGCAGCTTGTTGGCGGGGCGACGGGAGACCCAGTACTTC. It specifies CASSLLAGRRETQYF.

The V gene is TRBV15, the J gene TRBJ2-3, with D possibly matching TRBD2 (5 bases). The CDR3 has 15 residues. Germline-derived CDR1 and CDR2 are LNHNV and YYDKDF (reference sequence). The V end lost 1 base, the J end lost 3 bases, and 11 bases lay between the germline ends. The CDR3 is CATSRASGRTDTQYF. Here the CDR3 DNA reads TGTGCCACCAGCAGAGCTTCGGGGAGAACAGATACGCAGTATTTT.